This entry is about one T cell receptor beta chain. Its cognate antigen is unknown. This sample was included in a study of cytomegalovirus exposure and HLA in healthy donors. On the study more broadly: The Caucasian-associated ancestry cluster contained more than 75% of the roughly 390 genotyped donors.

In the PCR, 60 Vbeta and 13 Jbeta primers were used. Measured with immunoSEQ multiplex PCR; TCRdb has only the in-frame clones, and not every one. The table lists 190,000 or so clones, 83% of them singletons. Study-level points and caveats: At a 0.05 false discovery rate, a later analysis found some 18,000 TCR beta sequences to be associated with HLA alleles.

The ends lost 9 bases at V and 5 bases at J; junction bases unmatched: 8. This CDR3 comprises 13 residues. CDR1 is LNHDA and CDR2 is SQIVND in the germline V gene (reference sequence). What was sequenced was PBMCs. This chain links TRBV19 with TRBJ2-7; 9 nucleotides line up with TRBD1. The receptor's source is a man aged 50 or older in good health and CMV-seronegative. The CDR3 sequence: CARNRDRENEQYF. The CDR3 nucleotides read TGTGCCAGAAACCGGGACAGGGAAAACGAGCAGTACTTC.